The T cell receptor (beta chain) under discussion was sequenced for a study of CD8+ T cells in alopecia areata. Points from the study as a whole: Within the top 100, expanded CD8+ clones significantly decreased with tofacitinib, as did scalp clonality.

A remark on this clone: Antigen specificity is unknown.

The treatment denotes: oral pan-JAK inhibitor, 5-10 mg twice daily. The sequencing template was cDNA reverse transcribed from extracted RNA. Some clones are missing from TCRdb's copy, which holds only in-frame ones; the method was immunoSEQ multiplex PCR. This sample carries about 280,000 clones, about three fifths of them seen once, and the ten largest clones take 1.8%. The CDR3 has 14 residues. The germline V gene encodes CDR1 SQVTM and CDR2 ANQGSEA. Trimming took off 2 bases at V and 5 bases at J, with 13 bases between the two ends. The V call is TRBV29-1, the J call TRBJ1-5; D is uncertain. The sequencing used CD4+ T cells sorted from blood, collected at week 24, from a patient treated with tofacitinib. The sequence derives from a human donor with alopecia areata. The CDR3 is CSVERVRGDQPQHF. In nucleotides, the CDR3 is TGCAGCGTTGAAAGGGTACGGGGTGATCAGCCCCAGCATTTT. Full variable domain (remainder filled in from reference TRBV29-1 and TRBJ1-5): SAVISQKPSRDICQRGTSLTIQCQVDSQVTMMFWYRQQPGQSLTLIATANQGSEATYESGFVIDKFPISRPNLTFSTLTVSNMSPEDSSIYLCSVERVRGDQPQHFGDGTRLSIL.